This T cell receptor (beta chain) was identified during a study of beta chain features in type 1 diabetes. Study-wide context: All samples yielded around 98 million examined sorted cells. Findings and limits, study-wide: TCRB CDR3s were moderately but significantly shorter in Type 1 diabetes patients in all four CD4+ subsets. Across patients, naive, central memory and Treg TCRB repertoires exhibited apparently greater similarity than was observed across healthy donors.

With regard to this clone: Its antigen remains unidentified.

CD4+ naive, central memory, regulatory and stem cell-like memory subsets were isolated by sorting on CD45RO/CCR7/CD25/CD127/CD95/CD27. Purities in excess of 95% were seen in all sorted populations. Expressed TCRB transcripts were sequenced, since all the RNA that had been isolated was reverse transcribed. Generated by immunoSEQ multiplex PCR, the TCRdb table keeps only in-frame clones and is missing some. The sample yields 600,000 to 700,000 clones, around 15% seen once. Germline V gene lookup returns CDR1 MDHEN and CDR2 SYDVKM. CDR3 length equals 12 residues. Trimming removed 5 bases from V and 6 bases from J, with 5 bases in between.

The sequence came from a man in his late teens or twenties with type 1 diabetes. The sample consisted of naive CD4+ T cells from blood. The chain links TRBV28 to TRBJ1-6; unclear D gene. The CDR3 bases are TGTGCCAGCAGTCTACTTAATTCACCCCTCCACTTT. The encoded protein is CASSLLNSPLHF.